The clone carrying this T cell receptor (beta chain) was seen only a few times. This sample is part of a study of T cell repertoires in cytomegalovirus infection. V shed 7 bases and J 7 bases; nucleotides not matched to a gene: 7. Per the germline V gene, CDR1 is SGHTA and CDR2 is FQGNSA. The CDR3 spans 14 residues. A single record per CDR3 protein comes from TCRdb applying MiXCR to the reads. The table has some 400,000 distinct CDR3 sequences, around 18% seen once. Sequences were obtained from PBMCs. The source of this sequence is a human donor in good health (CMV status not recorded). Some clones in this sample may be carry-over from other donors' samples. The chain employs TRBV7-2 and TRBJ1-6, with TRBD1 matching 7 bases. The CDR3 is CASTLGTVNSPLHF. The CDR3 region has the DNA TGTGCCAGCACCCTCGGGACAGTAAATTCACCCCTCCACTTT.